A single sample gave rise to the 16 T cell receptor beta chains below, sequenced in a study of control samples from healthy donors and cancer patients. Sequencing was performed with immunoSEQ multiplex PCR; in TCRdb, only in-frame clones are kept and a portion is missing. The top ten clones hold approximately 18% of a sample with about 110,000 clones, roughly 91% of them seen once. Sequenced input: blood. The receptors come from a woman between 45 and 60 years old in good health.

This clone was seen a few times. CDR3 coding DNA: TGTGCCAGCAGCCGGGACAGCCTTAACTATGGCTACACCTTC. It yields the protein CASSRDSLNYGYTF. The chain links TRBV3-1 (or the pseudogene TRBV3-2) to TRBJ1-2; 7 bases match TRBD1. Germline trimming cut 4 bases from V and 1 base from J; bases unmatched to any gene: 3. CDR1 is LGHDT, CDR2 YNNKEL, per germline (reference sequence). The CDR3 loop spans 14 amino acids.

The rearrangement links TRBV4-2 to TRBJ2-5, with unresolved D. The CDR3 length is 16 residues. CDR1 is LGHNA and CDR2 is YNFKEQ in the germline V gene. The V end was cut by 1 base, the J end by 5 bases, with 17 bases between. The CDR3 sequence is CASSQGLGIALETQYF. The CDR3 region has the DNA TGTGCCAGCAGCCAAGGATTAGGGATCGCGTTGGAGACCCAGTACTTC.

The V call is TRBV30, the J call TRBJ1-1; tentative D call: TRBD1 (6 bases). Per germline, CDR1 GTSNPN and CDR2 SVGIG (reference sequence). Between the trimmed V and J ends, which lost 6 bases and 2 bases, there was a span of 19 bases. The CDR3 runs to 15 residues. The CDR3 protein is CACRGAVYRNTEAFF. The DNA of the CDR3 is TGTGCCTGTCGGGGGGCTGTATATCGTAACACTGAAGCTTTCTTT.

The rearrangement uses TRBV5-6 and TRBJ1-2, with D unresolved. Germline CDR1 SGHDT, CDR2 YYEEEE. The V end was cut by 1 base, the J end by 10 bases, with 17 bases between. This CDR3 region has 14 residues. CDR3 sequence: CASSLWEAPAVYTF. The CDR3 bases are TGTGCCAGCAGCTTGTGGGAAGCCCCCGCCGTCTACACCTTC.

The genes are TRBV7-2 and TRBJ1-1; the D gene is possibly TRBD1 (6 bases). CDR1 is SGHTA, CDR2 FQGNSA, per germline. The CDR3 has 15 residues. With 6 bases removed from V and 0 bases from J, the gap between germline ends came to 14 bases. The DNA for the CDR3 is TGTGCCAGCAGACCAAGGGGGGCCATGAACACTGAAGCTTTCTTT. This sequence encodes CASRPRGAMNTEAFF.

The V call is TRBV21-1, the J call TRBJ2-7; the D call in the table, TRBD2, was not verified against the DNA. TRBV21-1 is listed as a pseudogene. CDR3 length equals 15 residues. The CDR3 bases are TGTGCCAGCAGCAGACGAGAGGCAGATGCCTACGAGCAGTACGTC. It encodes CASSRREADAYEQYV.

The CDR3 DNA is TGCGCCAGCAGCCAAGATCTAGGGAGTCTTAATGAAAAACTGTTTTTT. Translated: CASSQDLGSLNEKLFF. V gene TRBV4-1 combines with J gene TRBJ1-4; D gene ambiguous. Between the trimmed V and J ends, which lost 0 bases and 4 bases, there was a span of 12 bases. CDR1 is MGHRA and CDR2 is YSYEKL in the germline V gene. The CDR3 runs 16 residues.

This chain's CDR3 is CASSSYEQYF. For the CDR3, the DNA is TGTGCCAGCAGCTCCTACGAGCAGTACTTC. The rearrangement uses TRBV11-2 and TRBJ2-7, with D hard to call. Germline loops: CDR1 SGHAT, CDR2 FQNNGV. Trimming left V 4 bases short and J 2 bases short, with 0 bases between. This CDR3 spans 10 amino acids.

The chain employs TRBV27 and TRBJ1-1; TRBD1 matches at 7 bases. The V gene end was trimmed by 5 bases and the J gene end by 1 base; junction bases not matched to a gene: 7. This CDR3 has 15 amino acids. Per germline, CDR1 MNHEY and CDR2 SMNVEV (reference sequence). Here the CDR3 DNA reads TGTGCCAGCAGTCCCAGACAGGGTACGAACACTGAAGCTTTCTTT. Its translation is CASSPRQGTNTEAFF.

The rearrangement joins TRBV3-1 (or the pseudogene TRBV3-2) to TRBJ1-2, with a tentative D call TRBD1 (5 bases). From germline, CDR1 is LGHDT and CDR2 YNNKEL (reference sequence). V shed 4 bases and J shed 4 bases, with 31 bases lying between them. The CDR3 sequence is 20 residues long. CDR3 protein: CASSPPSRESGGELTYGYTF. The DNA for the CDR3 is TGTGCCAGCAGCCCCCCATCGAGGGAGTCTGGGGGAGAACTCACCTATGGCTACACCTTC.

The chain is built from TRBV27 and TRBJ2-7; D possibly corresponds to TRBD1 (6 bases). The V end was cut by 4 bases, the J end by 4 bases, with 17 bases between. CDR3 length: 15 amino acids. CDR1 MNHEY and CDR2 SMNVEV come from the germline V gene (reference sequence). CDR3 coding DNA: TGTGCCAGCAGTTCGAGGGGGATTTGGGGGTACGAGCAGTACGTC. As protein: CASSSRGIWGYEQYV.

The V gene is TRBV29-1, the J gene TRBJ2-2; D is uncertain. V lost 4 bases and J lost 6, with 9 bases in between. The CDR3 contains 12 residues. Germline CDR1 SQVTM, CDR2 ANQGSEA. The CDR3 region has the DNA TGCAGCGTTGGGACCAACGCCGGGGAGCTGTTTTTT. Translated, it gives CSVGTNAGELFF.

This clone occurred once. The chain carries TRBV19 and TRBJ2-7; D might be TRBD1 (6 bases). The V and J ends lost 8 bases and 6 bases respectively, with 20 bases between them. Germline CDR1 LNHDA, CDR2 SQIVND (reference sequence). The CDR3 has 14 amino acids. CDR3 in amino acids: CASHQSQGKGEQYF. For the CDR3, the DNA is TGTGCCAGTCACCAGTCACAGGGTAAGGGCGAGCAGTACTTC.

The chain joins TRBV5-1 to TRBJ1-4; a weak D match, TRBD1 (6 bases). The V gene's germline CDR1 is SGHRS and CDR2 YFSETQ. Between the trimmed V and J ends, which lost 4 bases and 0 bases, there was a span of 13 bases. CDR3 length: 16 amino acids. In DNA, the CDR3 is TGCGCCAGCAGCCTAGGGGGGCTTGCAACTAATGAAAAACTGTTTTTT. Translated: CASSLGGLATNEKLFF.

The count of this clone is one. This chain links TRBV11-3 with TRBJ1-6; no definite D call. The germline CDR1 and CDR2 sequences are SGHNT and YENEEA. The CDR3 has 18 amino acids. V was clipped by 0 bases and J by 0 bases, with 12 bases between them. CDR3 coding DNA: TGTGCCAGCAGCTTAGATCTGCGGGCTAGCTCCTATAATTCACCCCTCCACTTT. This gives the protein CASSLDLRASSYNSPLHF.

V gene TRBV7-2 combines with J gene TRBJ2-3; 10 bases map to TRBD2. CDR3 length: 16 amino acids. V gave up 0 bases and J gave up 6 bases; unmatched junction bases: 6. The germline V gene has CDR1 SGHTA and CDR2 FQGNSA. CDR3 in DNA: TGTGCCAGCAGCTTAGCGTCTAGCGGGAGCAGGGATACGCAGTATTTT. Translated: CASSLASSGSRDTQYF.